This T cell receptor (beta chain) was obtained from a study of blood T cell repertoires in COVID-19. Background on the study: COVID-19 samples collected from the United States, Italy and Spain covered acute and convalescent phases. Sample material is recorded as cDNA or gDNA derived from T cells, B-cell-depleted T cells, or PBMCs.

As processed by the authors: Amplified reference gene primers provided the basis for estimating nucleated cell counts. Sequenced by immunoSEQ multiplex PCR; TCRdb stores in-frame clones only, minus some. The V and J calls and clone size were taken over from that table, and D and trimming were inferred from the DNA. The sample includes 70,000 to 95,000 clones, more than 90% of them seen just once. The CDR3 totals 16 residues. The germline V gene has CDR1 SGHNT and CDR2 YENEEA. The V and J ends lost 1 base and 1 base respectively, with 10 bases between them. The chain employs TRBV11-3 and TRBJ1-4, with D possibly TRBD1 on 6 matching bases. Sequencing was performed on peripheral blood. The origin of this receptor is a human donor with active COVID-19. The donor label of this sample is uncertain. In nucleotides, the CDR3 is TGTGCCAGCAGCTTAGGCCTACAGGGAACTAATGAAAAACTGTTTTTT. It yields the protein CASSLGLQGTNEKLFF.